Detailed here is one T cell receptor beta chain. Antigen: not known. Germline values: CDR1 SGHTA, CDR2 FQGNSA. CDR3 length: 16 amino acids. V gave up 3 bases and J gave up 10 bases, with 22 bases separating them. The entry originates in a study of CD8+CD57+ T cells in acquired aplastic anemia. Study-level background: DNA recovered from sorted CD4+ and CD8+ cells had a mean of approximately 3.2 ug. Mean read depth for CD4+ cells from healthy donors was around 11 million.

Genomic DNA, the template, was used for profiling of the TCR beta VDJ and CDR3. TCRdb passed the reads through MiXCR, listing each CDR3 protein once. The sample holds just over 400,000 distinct CDR3 sequences, about 70% seen once. Study-wide results and caveats: Significant differences in CD8+ Simpson's diversity were not observed between patients and controls. In common between the patients and the controls were some 28 CD8+ CDR3 sequences.

The gene calls are TRBV7-2 and TRBJ2-1; a possible D gene is TRBD2 (6 bases). Material for sequencing was sorted CD4+, CD8+, or CD8+CD57+ T cells (not recorded which) from PBMCs. The sequence derives from a human donor in good health, serving as a control. The CDR3 bases are TGTGCCAGCAGCTTTGAGGGGACTCGCGGAAGTCGGGAGCAGTTCTTC. This codes for CASSFEGTRGSREQFF.